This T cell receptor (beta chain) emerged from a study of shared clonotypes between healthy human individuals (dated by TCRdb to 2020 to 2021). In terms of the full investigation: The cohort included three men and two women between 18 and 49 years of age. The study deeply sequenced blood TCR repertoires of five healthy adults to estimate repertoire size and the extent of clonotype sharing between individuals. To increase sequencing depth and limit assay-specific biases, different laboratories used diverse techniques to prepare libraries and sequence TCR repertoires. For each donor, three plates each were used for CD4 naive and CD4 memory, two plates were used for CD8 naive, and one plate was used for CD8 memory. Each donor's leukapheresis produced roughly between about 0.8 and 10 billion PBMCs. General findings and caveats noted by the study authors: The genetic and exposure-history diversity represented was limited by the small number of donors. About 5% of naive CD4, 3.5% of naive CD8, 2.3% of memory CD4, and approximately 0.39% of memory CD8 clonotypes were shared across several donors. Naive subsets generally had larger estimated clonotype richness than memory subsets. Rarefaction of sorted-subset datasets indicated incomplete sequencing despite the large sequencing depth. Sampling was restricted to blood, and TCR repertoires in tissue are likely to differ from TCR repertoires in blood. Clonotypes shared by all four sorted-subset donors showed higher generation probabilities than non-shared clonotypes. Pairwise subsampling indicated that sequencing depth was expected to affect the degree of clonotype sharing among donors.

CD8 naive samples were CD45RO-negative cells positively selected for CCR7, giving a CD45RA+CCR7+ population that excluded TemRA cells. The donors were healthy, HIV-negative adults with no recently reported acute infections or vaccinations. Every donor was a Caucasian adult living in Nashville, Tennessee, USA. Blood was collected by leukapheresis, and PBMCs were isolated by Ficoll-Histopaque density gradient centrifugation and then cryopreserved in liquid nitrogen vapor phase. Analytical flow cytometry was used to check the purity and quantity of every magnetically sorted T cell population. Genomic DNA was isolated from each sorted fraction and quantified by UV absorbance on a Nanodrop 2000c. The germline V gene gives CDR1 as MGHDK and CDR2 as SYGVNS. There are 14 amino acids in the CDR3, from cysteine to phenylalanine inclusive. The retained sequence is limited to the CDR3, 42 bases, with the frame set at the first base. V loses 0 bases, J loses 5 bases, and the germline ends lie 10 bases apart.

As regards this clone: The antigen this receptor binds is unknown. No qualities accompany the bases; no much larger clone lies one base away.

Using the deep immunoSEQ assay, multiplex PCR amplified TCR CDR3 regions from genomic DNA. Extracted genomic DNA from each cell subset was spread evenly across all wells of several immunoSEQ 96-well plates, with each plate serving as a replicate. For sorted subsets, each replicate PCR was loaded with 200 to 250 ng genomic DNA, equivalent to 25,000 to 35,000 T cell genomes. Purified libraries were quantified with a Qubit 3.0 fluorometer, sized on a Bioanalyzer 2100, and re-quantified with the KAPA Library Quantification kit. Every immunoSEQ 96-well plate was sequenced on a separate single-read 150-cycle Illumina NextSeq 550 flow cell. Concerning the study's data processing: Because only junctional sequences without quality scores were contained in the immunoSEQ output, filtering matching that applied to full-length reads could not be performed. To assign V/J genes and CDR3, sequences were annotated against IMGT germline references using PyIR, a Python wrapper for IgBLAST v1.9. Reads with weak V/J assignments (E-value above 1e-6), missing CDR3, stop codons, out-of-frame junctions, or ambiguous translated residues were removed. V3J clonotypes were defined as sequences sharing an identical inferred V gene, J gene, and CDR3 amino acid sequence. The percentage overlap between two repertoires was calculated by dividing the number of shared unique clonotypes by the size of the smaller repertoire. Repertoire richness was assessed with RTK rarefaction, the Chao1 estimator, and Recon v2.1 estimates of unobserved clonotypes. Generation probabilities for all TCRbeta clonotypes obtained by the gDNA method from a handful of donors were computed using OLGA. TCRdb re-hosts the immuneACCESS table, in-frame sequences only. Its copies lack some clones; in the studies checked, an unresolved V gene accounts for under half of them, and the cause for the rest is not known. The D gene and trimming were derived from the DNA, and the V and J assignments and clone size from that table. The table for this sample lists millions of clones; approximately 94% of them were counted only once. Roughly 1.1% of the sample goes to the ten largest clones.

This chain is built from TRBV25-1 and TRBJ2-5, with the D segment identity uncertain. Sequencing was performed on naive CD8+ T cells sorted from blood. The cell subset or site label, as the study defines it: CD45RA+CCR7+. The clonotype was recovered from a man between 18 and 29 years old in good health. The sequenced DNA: TGTGCCAGCAGTGAATATGAGCAGTTTGAGACCCAGTACTTC. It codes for CASSEYEQFETQYF.